These 31 T cell receptor beta chains originate from one sample sequenced in a study of regulatory T cells in long-lasting Graves disease. TCR beta libraries were built with iRepertoire HTBI primers and Arm-PCR of CDR3 regions. MiXCR was run by TCRdb on the multiplex PCR reads, yielding one entry per CDR3 protein. The repertoire includes about 310,000 distinct CDR3 sequences, 22% of them detected once, and roughly 50% sits in the top ten. Time point here: persistent/refractory GD, antithyroid drugs over 5 years with positive TRAb. RNA extracted from PBMCs served as the sequencing template. The input for sequencing was peripheral blood mononuclear cells (PBMCs), taken when the disease was refractory, from a patient treated with antithyroid drugs. These receptors were obtained from a female donor with Graves disease.

This clonotype came up many times. The rearrangement links TRBV28 to TRBJ1-4; D unresolved. There are 12 residues in the CDR3. Per germline, CDR1 MDHEN and CDR2 SYDVKM. V lost 5 bases, J lost 8 bases, and 9 bases lay in between. CDR3 DNA sequence: TGTGCCAGCAGTCTCGGGGTAGAAAAACTGTTTTTT. Translating it yields CASSLGVEKLFF. Combining the CDR3 with reference TRBV28 and TRBJ1-4 gives the whole variable domain DVKVTQSSRYLVKRTGEKVFLECVQDMDHENMFWYRQDPGLGLRLIYFSYDVKMKEKGDIPEGYSVSREKKERFSLILESASTNQTSMYLCASSLGVEKLFFGSGTQLSVL.

CDR3 sequence: CSELGDPGGSSYNEQFF. In DNA, the CDR3 is TGCAGCGAACTGGGCGACCCGGGAGGTAGTTCCTACAATGAGCAGTTCTTC. The V gene is TRBV29-1, the J gene TRBJ2-1; TRBD2 aligns across 7 bases. Trimming cost V 7 bases and J 1 base; bases outside gene matches: 16. Germline V CDR1 and CDR2: SQVTM, ANQGSEA. The CDR3 length is 17 residues.

This clonotype turned up a few times. The gene calls are TRBV12-3 or TRBV12-4 and TRBJ1-5; no definite D call. V was shortened by 2 bases and J by 0 bases, with 5 bases between the two germline ends. There are 14 residues in the CDR3. CDR3: CASSLRHSNQPQHF. DNA for the CDR3: TGTGCCAGCAGTTTAAGGCATAGCAATCAGCCCCAGCATTTT.

This clonotype has a count of ten or more. The chain combines TRBV28 with TRBJ1-5; D is perhaps TRBD1 (5 bases). From germline, CDR1 is MDHEN and CDR2 SYDVKM. This CDR3 comprises 17 residues. The V gene lost 6 bases and the J gene lost 3 bases, with 21 bases spanning the gap. The CDR3 DNA reads TGTGCCAGCAGAGATCTTCCCCGGGGGGGTGTCAATCAGCCCCAGCATTTT. It codes for CASRDLPRGGVNQPQHF.

This chain connects TRBV27 to TRBJ1-1; possibly TRBD1 for D (6 bases). CDR1 is MNHEY and CDR2 is SMNVEV in the germline V gene (reference sequence). The CDR3 length is 13 residues. Trimming removed 3 bases at V and 6 bases at J, with 11 bases between. The CDR3 loop reads CASSFLGAAEAFF. CDR3 in DNA: TGTGCCAGCAGTTTTTTGGGGGCGGCTGAAGCTTTCTTT.

The chain is built from TRBV20-1 and TRBJ2-7, with TRBD2 matching over 7 bases. CDR3 length: 13 amino acids. Germline CDR1 reads DFQATT; CDR2 reads SNEGSKA (reference sequence). The CDR3 reads CRLISGYSYEQYF. DNA for the CDR3: TGCAGGTTGATTAGCGGGTACTCCTACGAGCAGTACTTC.

V is TRBV27 and J is TRBJ2-2; 16 nucleotides align to TRBD2. V was clipped by 5 bases and J by 4 bases; unmatched bases: 7. This CDR3 region has 18 residues. The germline gives CDR1 MNHEY, CDR2 SMNVEV (reference sequence). CDR3 region: CASSMGLAGGPGTGELFF. The CDR3 nucleotides read TGTGCCAGCAGTATGGGACTAGCGGGAGGGCCGGGCACCGGGGAGCTGTTTTTT.

This clonotype occurred once. A far bigger clonotype differs at one base, so this is likely a read error. This chain joins TRBV7-2 and TRBJ1-6; D remains unclear. Germline loops: CDR1 SGHTA, CDR2 FQGNSA. The length of the CDR3 is 15 residues. CDR3 sequence reads: CAGSLASTSNSPLHF. Written as DNA, the CDR3 is TGTGCCGGCAGCTTAGCATCGACCAGTAATTCACCCCTCCACTTT.

The sample holds one count of this clonotype. This chain joins TRBV28 and TRBJ1-6; no clear D. This CDR3 comprises 16 residues. Germline CDR1 and CDR2: MDHEN and SYDVKM. Trimming left V 7 bases short and J 7 bases short, with 20 bases between. CDR3 protein: CASTGSEDGKNSPLHF. The DNA for the CDR3 is TGTGCCAGCACCGGATCGGAGGACGGGAAAAATTCACCCCTCCACTTT.

This clonotype showed up just a few times. The chain employs TRBV28 and TRBJ2-3, with 7 bases matching TRBD1. This CDR3 is built from 16 residues. CDR1 is MDHEN and CDR2 is SYDVKM in the germline V gene. J gave up 6 bases and V 2 bases, and 11 bases lay outside the gene matches. CDR3 sequence reads: CASSLTRTGGSDTQYF. The CDR3 DNA reads TGTGCCAGCAGTTTAACCAGGACAGGTGGCAGCGATACGCAGTATTTT.

This clonotype was picked up a small number of times. The genes are TRBV6-1 and TRBJ2-7, with 10 positions matching TRBD1. Germline assignment: CDR1 MNHNS and CDR2 SASEGT. The CDR3 totals 16 residues. The trim removed 8 bases at V and 3 bases at J, leaving 13 bases unmatched. CDR3 sequence reads: CASCPWDRGDCYEQYF. The CDR3 coding sequence is TGTGCCAGCTGCCCCTGGGACAGGGGAGATTGCTACGAGCAGTACTTC.

This clonotype was detected only a few times. As DNA, the CDR3 is TGCGCCAGCAGCTTCTGGGGGACAGAGAACACTGAAGCTTTCTTT. Residues: CASSFWGTENTEAFF. The chain combines TRBV5-1 with TRBJ1-1, with 7 nucleotides matching TRBD1. The CDR3 extends over 15 amino acids. V lost 2 bases and J lost 1; bases outside the gene matches: 5. CDR1 and CDR2 from the germline V gene are SGHRS and YFSETQ. The full variable domain, rest sourced from reference TRBV5-1 and TRBJ1-1, is KAGVTQTPRYLIKTRGQQVTLSCSPISGHRSVSWYQQTPGQGLQFLFEYFSETQRNKGNFPGRFSGRQFSNSRSEMNVSTLELGDSALYLCASSFWGTENTEAFFGQGTRLTVV.

This clonotype was recorded a few times. The rearrangement links TRBV6-1 to TRBJ1-2; TRBD1 agrees at 10 bases. Germline V gene data show CDR1 as MNHNS and CDR2 as SASEGT. This CDR3 has 14 residues. Trimming cost V 6 bases and J 8 bases; bases outside gene matches: 9. The CDR3 loop is CASSEGQGFSGYTF. In DNA, the CDR3 is TGTGCCAGCAGCGAGGGACAGGGGTTCAGCGGCTACACCTTC.

The chain recombines TRBV9 with TRBJ2-7, with D perhaps given as TRBD1 or TRBD2 (6 bases each). V was shortened by 1 base and J by 4 bases, with 12 bases between the two germline ends. Germline assignment: CDR1 SGDLS and CDR2 YYNGEE. CDR3 length: 14 amino acids. CDR3 loop: CASSVQPGAYEQYF. CDR3 nucleotide sequence: TGTGCCAGCAGCGTACAGCCGGGGGCTTACGAGCAGTACTTC.

The chain joins TRBV5-1 to TRBJ2-1; D not certain. Between the trimmed V and J ends, which lost 1 base and 5 bases, there was a span of 13 bases. This CDR3 region has 15 residues. The germline CDR1 and CDR2 sequences are SGHRS and YFSETQ. CDR3 residues: CASSLWGPSDNEQFF. CDR3 sequence (DNA): TGCGCCAGCAGCTTGTGGGGTCCTTCCGACAATGAGCAGTTCTTC.

The chain is built from TRBV28 and TRBJ1-1, with a possible D match to TRBD1 (5 bases). The ends were cut back, 1 base at V and 1 base at J, with 10 bases in the middle. The CDR3 spans 15 residues. Germline V gene lookup returns CDR1 MDHEN and CDR2 SYDVKM. This CDR3 is CASSLLGHENTEAFF. The CDR3 DNA is TGTGCCAGCAGTTTATTGGGGCACGAGAACACTGAAGCTTTCTTT.

J is TRBJ1-5 and V is TRBV7-8, with unresolved D. This CDR3 region has 15 residues. CDR1 and CDR2 from the germline V gene are SGHVS and FQNEAQ. Trimming took off 4 bases at V and 4 bases at J, with 14 bases between the two ends. The CDR3, as DNA: TGTGCCAGCAGCTCACACAGATTCCCTAATCAGCCCCAGCATTTT. Translating it yields CASSSHRFPNQPQHF.

This clonotype occurred many times. V is TRBV19 and J is TRBJ1-6, with TRBD1 matching 7 bases. Germline-derived CDR1 and CDR2 are LNHDA and SQIVND (reference sequence). The CDR3 totals 15 residues. The V and J ends lost 9 bases and 8 bases, in that order; junction bases with no gene match: 13. The CDR3 loop is CASLSSGTAHSPLHF. The CDR3 region has the DNA TGTGCCAGCCTGAGTTCCGGGACAGCACATTCACCCCTCCACTTT.

The sample holds many counts of this clonotype. This chain connects TRBV30 to TRBJ2-4, with a possible D match to TRBD1 (5 bases). Trimming pared 4 bases from V and 1 base from J, leaving 11 bases between. This CDR3 is 14 amino acids long. The germline V gene encodes CDR1 GTSNPN and CDR2 SVGIG (reference sequence). The CDR3: CAWIPKGAKNIQYF. CDR3 in DNA: TGTGCCTGGATACCGAAGGGGGCCAAAAACATTCAGTACTTC.

Worth noting for this clonotype: A much larger clone differs by one base, so this may be a read error. This chain uses TRBV28 with TRBJ2-7, with D maybe TRBD2 (6 bases). The V end lost 2 bases, the J end lost 3 bases, and 11 bases lay between the germline ends. This CDR3 contains 14 residues. Germline V gene data show CDR1 as MDHEN and CDR2 as SYDVKM. The CDR3 nucleotides are TGTGCCAGCAGTTTAAGACCGGGGGACTACGAGCAGTACTTC. This translates into CASSLRPGDYEQYF.

This clonotype occurred a few times. V gene TRBV5-6 combines with J gene TRBJ1-4; D ambiguous. From germline, CDR1 is SGHDT and CDR2 YYEEEE. Trimming left V 0 bases short and J 8 bases short, with 14 bases between. CDR3 length equals 15 residues. The CDR3 loop reads CASSLAQAMGEKLFF. CDR3 sequence (DNA): TGTGCCAGCAGCTTGGCCCAGGCGATGGGCGAAAAACTGTTTTTT.

This clonotype was counted between two and nine times. The rearrangement links TRBV3-1 to TRBJ2-1, with 12 bases that match TRBD2. CDR1 and CDR2 (germline): LGHDT, YNNKEL (reference sequence). CDR3 length: 15 amino acids. J was trimmed by 3 bases and V by 6 bases; bases with no gene match: 3. The CDR3 DNA reads TGTGCCAGCAGTCGGACTAGCGGGGACTACAATGAGCAGTTCTTC. Protein sequence: CASSRTSGDYNEQFF.

This clonotype was seen ten or more times. The J gene is TRBJ2-7, the V gene TRBV6-5, with 8 positions matching TRBD1. The germline gives CDR1 MNHEY, CDR2 SVGAGI. V was pared by 2 bases and J by 7 bases, with 10 bases of the junction left unmatched. This CDR3 has 15 residues. The CDR3, as DNA: TGTGCCAGCAGTTACGAGGTCAGGGGGCGAGGGGAGCAGTACTTC. Amino acid sequence: CASSYEVRGRGEQYF.

The DNA of the CDR3 is TGTGCCAGCAGTATTTCCAAGGCAGAAGAGACCCAGTACTTC. It yields the protein CASSISKAEETQYF. The chain uses TRBV6-2 or TRBV6-3 and TRBJ2-5; no clear D. From germline, CDR1 is MNHEY and CDR2 SVGEGT. The CDR3 length is 14 residues. V was trimmed by 5 bases and J by 3 bases, leaving 13 bases between them.

The rearrangement links TRBV10-2 to TRBJ1-5; 8 bases are shared with TRBD1. CDR1 and CDR2 from the germline V gene are WSHSY and SAAADI. Losses at the gene ends were 3 bases for V and 3 bases for J; bases not matched to a gene: 4. There are 15 residues in the CDR3. The DNA of the CDR3 is TGCGCCAGCAGTGATCAGGGGGCACACAATCAGCCCCAGCATTTT. Residues: CASSDQGAHNQPQHF.

This clonotype was seen at least ten times. The V and J genes are TRBV7-2 and TRBJ2-7; D is possibly TRBD2 (6 bases). Germline CDR1 SGHTA, CDR2 FQGNSA. The V and J ends lost 4 bases and 1 base respectively, with 8 bases between them. The CDR3 spans 13 residues. CDR3 residues: CASSWTTSYEQYF. The CDR3 coding sequence is TGTGCCAGCAGCTGGACTACGTCCTACGAGCAGTACTTC.

CDR3 region: CSAVPTGVYEQYF. The CDR3 bases are TGCAGTGCTGTTCCGACAGGGGTCTACGAGCAGTACTTC. The chain uses TRBV20-1 and TRBJ2-7, with 8 bases that match TRBD1. Germline CDR1 is DFQATT and CDR2 is SNEGSKA (reference sequence). J was trimmed by 3 bases and V by 5 bases; bases with no gene match: 6. The CDR3 is 13 residues long.

This clonotype was seen repeatedly, ten times or more. This rearrangement joins TRBV28 to TRBJ2-7, with 8 bases that match TRBD1. The ends lost 6 bases at V and 3 bases at J; junction bases unmatched: 7. Germline lookup yields CDR1 MDHEN and CDR2 SYDVKM. The CDR3 length is 14 residues. In nucleotides, the CDR3 is TGTGCCAGCAGAGGACAGGGCGTAGGCTACGAGCAGTACTTC. Translated: CASRGQGVGYEQYF.

This clonotype showed up many times. This chain connects TRBV2 to TRBJ1-4; D uncertain. Germline V gives CDR1 SNHLY, CDR2 FYNNEI. The CDR3 sequence is 14 residues long. With 1 base removed from V and 4 bases from J, the gap between germline ends came to 7 bases. CDR3 in amino acids: CASSEGKNNEKLFF. The CDR3 DNA is TGTGCCAGCAGTGAAGGGAAAAATAATGAAAAACTGTTTTTT.

The rearrangement joins TRBV20-1 to TRBJ2-1; 10 bases fit TRBD2. V shed 8 bases, J shed 5 bases, and the junction held 6 bases outside the gene matches. The CDR3 loop spans 13 amino acids. CDR1 and CDR2 from the germline V gene are DFQATT and SNEGSKA (reference sequence). The CDR3 sequence: CSPGTSVNNEQFF. The CDR3, as DNA: TGCAGTCCCGGGACTAGCGTCAACAATGAGCAGTTCTTC.

The genes are TRBV4-3 and TRBJ2-1, with 7 bases lining up with TRBD2. The CDR3 covers 16 residues. The germline CDR1 and CDR2 sequences are LGHNA and YSLEER. V lost 0 bases to trimming and J lost 5 bases; unmatched junction nucleotides: 7. The CDR3 nucleotides read TGCGCCAGCAGCCAAGATAGGTCCCTAGCGGACAATGAGCAGTTCTTC. Translated, it gives CASSQDRSLADNEQFF.